Listed below are T cell receptor beta chains from one sample, sequenced in a study of a mutant IDH1 vaccine in newly diagnosed glioma. No antigen has been assigned to these receptors. Clones were read by immunoSEQ multiplex PCR, and TCRdb kept only the in-frame ones, dropping some. The sample has about 56,000 clones; 80% to 90% are singletons. This material consisted of PBMCs, taken from a glioma patient whose treatment included an IDH1 peptide vaccine. These receptors were obtained from a man in his forties or fifties with glioma. The CDR3 runs from the conserved cysteine through the conserved F or W. A D gene is named only where the DNA matches it firmly. The size entry is marked missing in some rows and otherwise reads once, few, many or a size class.

V: TRBV6-1
J: TRBJ1-1
D: .
size: few
CDR3: CASSELGQLGQAFF
DNA: TGTGCCAGCAGTGAACTGGGACAATTGGGGCAGGCTTTCTTT

V: TRBV11-3
J: TRBJ2-7
D: .
size: .
CDR3: CASKGRGDEQYF
DNA: TGTGCCAGCAAGGGCAGGGGCGACGAGCAGTACTTC

V: TRBV28
J: TRBJ1-3
D: .
size: once
CDR3: CASSSPSTPFSGNTIYF
DNA: TGTGCCAGCAGTTCCCCCAGTACCCCTTTTTCTGGAAACACCATATATTTT

V: TRBV7-3
J: TRBJ1-1
D: .
size: .
CDR3: CASSLTQMNEAFF
DNA: TGTGCCAGCAGCTTAACGCAAATGAATGAAGCTTTCTTT

V: TRBV28
J: TRBJ2-3
D: TRBD1
size: .
CDR3: CASSSGGSTDTQYF
DNA: TGTGCCAGCAGTTCAGGGGGTAGCACAGATACGCAGTATTTT

V: TRBV7-9
J: TRBJ2-7
D: .
size: few
CDR3: CASSLDGPSYEQYF
DNA: TGTGCCAGCAGCTTGGATGGGCCGTCCTACGAGCAGTACTTC

V: TRBV4-2
J: TRBJ2-7
D: .
size: .
CDR3: CASSQVGTREQYF
DNA: TGTGCCAGCAGCCAAGTAGGGACGCGCGAGCAGTACTTC

V: TRBV9
J: TRBJ2-2
D: TRBD2
size: few
CDR3: CASSVGLAGVTGELFF
DNA: TGTGCCAGCAGCGTAGGACTAGCGGGAGTTACCGGGGAGCTGTTTTTT

V: TRBV5-6
J: TRBJ2-1
D: .
size: .
CDR3: CASSWGTASYNEQFF
DNA: TGTGCCAGCAGCTGGGGGACGGCCTCCTACAATGAGCAGTTCTTC

V: TRBV2
J: TRBJ2-1
D: TRBD2
size: .
CDR3: CATQKGRAGASSYNEQFF
DNA: TGTGCCACCCAAAAGGGGAGGGCCGGGGCGAGCTCCTACAATGAGCAGTTCTTC

V: TRBV5-1
J: TRBJ2-3
D: TRBD1
size: .
CDR3: CASRQNPGQATDTQYF
DNA: TGCGCCAGCAGGCAAAACCCCGGACAGGCCACAGATACGCAGTATTTT

V: TRBV19
J: TRBJ2-3
D: .
size: once
CDR3: CASSIPGPTKMIF
DNA: TGTGCCAGTAGTATACCGGGACCAACCAAAATGATTTTT

V: TRBV7-8
J: TRBJ2-7
D: TRBD1
size: .
CDR3: CASSSDREGYEQYF
DNA: TGTGCCAGCAGCTCAGACAGGGAAGGGTACGAGCAGTACTTC

V: TRBV6-4
J: TRBJ1-2
D: .
size: .
CDR3: CASSDGTDYGYTF
DNA: TGTGCCAGCAGCGACGGTACAGACTATGGCTACACCTTC

V: TRBV6-5
J: TRBJ2-1
D: .
size: .
CDR3: CASSYGKQGSPNEQFF
DNA: TGTGCCAGCAGTTACGGGAAGCAGGGTAGCCCGAATGAGCAGTTCTTC

V: TRBV7-9
J: TRBJ2-1
D: .
size: .
CDR3: CASSLVPAGAAYNEQFF
DNA: TGTGCCAGCAGCTTAGTACCCGCAGGGGCGGCTTACAATGAGCAGTTCTTC

V: TRBV20-1
J: TRBJ1-1
D: .
size: .
CDR3: CSARAMTQAFF
DNA: TGCAGTGCTAGAGCTATGACTCAGGCTTTCTTT

V: TRBV5-1
J: TRBJ2-7
D: .
size: .
CDR3: CASGRLPLSYEQYF
DNA: TGCGCCAGCGGGCGGTTACCCCTCTCCTACGAGCAGTACTTC

V: TRBV6-5
J: TRBJ2-3
D: TRBD1
size: .
CDR3: CASSLGPGGIDTQYF
DNA: TGTGCCAGCAGTCTTGGGCCAGGGGGCATAGATACGCAGTATTTT

V: TRBV6-6
J: TRBJ1-2
D: TRBD1
size: .
CDR3: CASTDPQGAHYGYTF
DNA: TGTGCCAGCACAGACCCCCAGGGGGCGCATTATGGCTACACCTTC

V: TRBV19
J: TRBJ2-5
D: .
size: .
CDR3: CASSGNSGVQETQYF
DNA: TGTGCCAGTAGTGGAAATTCCGGGGTTCAAGAGACCCAGTACTTC

V: TRBV19
J: TRBJ1-1
D: TRBD1
size: once
CDR3: CASSMAGGVTEAFF
DNA: TGTGCCAGTAGTATGGCAGGGGGCGTCACTGAAGCTTTCTTT

V: TRBV27
J: TRBJ2-2
D: .
size: .
CDR3: CASSLGSNTGELFF
DNA: TGTGCCAGCAGTTTAGGATCGAACACCGGGGAGCTGTTTTTT

V: TRBV4-2
J: TRBJ2-7
D: .
size: .
CDR3: CASSQDAPYEQYF
DNA: TGTGCCAGCAGCCAAGATGCGCCCTACGAGCAGTACTTC

V: TRBV2
J: TRBJ1-1
D: .
size: .
CDR3: CASSTSGRRNTEAFF
DNA: TGTGCCAGCAGTACCTCAGGGAGGCGGAACACTGAAGCTTTCTTT

V: TRBV30
J: TRBJ1-2
D: .
size: .
CDR3: CAWIETVYGYTF
DNA: TGTGCCTGGATCGAGACAGTCTATGGCTACACCTTC

V: TRBV5-4
J: TRBJ2-1
D: .
size: .
CDR3: CASSWDRDEQFF
DNA: TGTGCCAGCAGCTGGGATCGGGATGAGCAGTTCTTC

V: TRBV2
J: TRBJ1-5
D: .
size: .
CDR3: CASSEGGGSGQPQHF
DNA: TGTGCCAGCAGTGAAGGAGGGGGTTCGGGTCAGCCCCAGCATTTT